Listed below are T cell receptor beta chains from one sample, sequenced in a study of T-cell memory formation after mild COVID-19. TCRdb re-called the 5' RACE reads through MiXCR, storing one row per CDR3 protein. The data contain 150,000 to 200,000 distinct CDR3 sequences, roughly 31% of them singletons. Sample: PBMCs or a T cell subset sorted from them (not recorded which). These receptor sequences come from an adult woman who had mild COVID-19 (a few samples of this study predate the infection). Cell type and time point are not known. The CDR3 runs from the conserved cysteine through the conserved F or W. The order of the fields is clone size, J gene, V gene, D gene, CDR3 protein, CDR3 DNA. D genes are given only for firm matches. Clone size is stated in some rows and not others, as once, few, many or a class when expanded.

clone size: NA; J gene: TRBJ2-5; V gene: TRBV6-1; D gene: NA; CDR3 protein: CASSFEGTRETQYF; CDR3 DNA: TGTGCCAGCAGTTTCGAGGGGACGCGGGAGACCCAGTACTTC
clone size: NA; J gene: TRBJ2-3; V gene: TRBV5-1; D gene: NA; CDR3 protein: CASSSIVEDTQYF; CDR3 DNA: TGCGCCAGCAGCTCGATTGTGGAGGATACGCAGTATTTT
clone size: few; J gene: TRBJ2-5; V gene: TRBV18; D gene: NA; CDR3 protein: CASSPTWGQETQYF; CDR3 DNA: TGTGCCAGCTCACCGACCTGGGGTCAAGAGACCCAGTACTTC
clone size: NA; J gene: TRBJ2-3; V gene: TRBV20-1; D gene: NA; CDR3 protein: CSARVAATSTDTQYF; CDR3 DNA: TGCAGTGCTAGAGTCGCGGCGACTAGCACAGATACGCAGTATTTT
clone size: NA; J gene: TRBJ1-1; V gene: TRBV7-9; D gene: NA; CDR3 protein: CASSPRGQGTEAFF; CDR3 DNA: TGTGCCAGCAGCCCTCGAGGCCAGGGCACTGAAGCTTTCTTT
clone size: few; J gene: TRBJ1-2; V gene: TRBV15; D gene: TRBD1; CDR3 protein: CATSRERQGARYGYTF; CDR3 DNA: TGTGCCACCAGCAGAGAGAGACAGGGGGCGCGTTATGGCTACACCTTC
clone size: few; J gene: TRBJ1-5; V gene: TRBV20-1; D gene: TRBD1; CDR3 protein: CSAPPGQGNQPQHF; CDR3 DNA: TGCAGTGCTCCTCCGGGACAGGGGAATCAGCCCCAGCATTTT
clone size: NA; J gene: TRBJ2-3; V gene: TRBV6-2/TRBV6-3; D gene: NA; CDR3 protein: CASSPHGVTDTQYF; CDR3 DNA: TGTGCCAGCAGCCCCCACGGGGTCACAGATACGCAGTATTTT
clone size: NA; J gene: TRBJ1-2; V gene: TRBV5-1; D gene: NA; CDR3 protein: CASSLVGETDISNYGYTF; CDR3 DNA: TGCGCCAGCAGCTTGGTGGGTGAAACCGACATTTCTAACTATGGCTACACCTTC
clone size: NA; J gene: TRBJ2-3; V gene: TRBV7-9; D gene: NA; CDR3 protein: CASSSSREPTDTQYF; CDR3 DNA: TGTGCCAGCAGCTCCTCCAGGGAACCCACAGATACGCAGTATTTT
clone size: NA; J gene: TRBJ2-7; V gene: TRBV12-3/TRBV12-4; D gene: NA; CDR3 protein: CASNGPLTYEQYF; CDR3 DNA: TGTGCCAGCAATGGGCCCCTGACCTACGAGCAGTACTTC
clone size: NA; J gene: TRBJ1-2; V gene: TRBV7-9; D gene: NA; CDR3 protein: CASSLGDRFRRSLNGYTF; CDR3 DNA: TGTGCCAGCAGCTTAGGGGACCGTTTTCGGAGGTCGTTAAATGGCTACACCTTC
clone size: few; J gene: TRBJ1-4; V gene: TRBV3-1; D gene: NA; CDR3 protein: CASSQGGQLNEKLFF; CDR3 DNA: TGTGCCAGCAGCCAAGGAGGCCAGCTTAATGAAAAACTGTTTTTT
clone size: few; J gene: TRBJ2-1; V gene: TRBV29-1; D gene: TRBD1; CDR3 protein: CSVRDRGSYNEQFF; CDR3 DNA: TGCAGCGTTAGGGACAGGGGCTCCTACAATGAGCAGTTCTTC
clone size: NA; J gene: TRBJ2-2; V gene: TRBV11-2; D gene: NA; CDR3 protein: CASSLLRTTNVNRGAGLFF; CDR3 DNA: TGTGCCAGCAGCTTACTTAGGACTACCAATGTGAACCGGGGCGCGGGGCTGTTTTTT
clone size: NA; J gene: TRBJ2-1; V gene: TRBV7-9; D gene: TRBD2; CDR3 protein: CASSVITVAGDREQFF; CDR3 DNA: TGTGCCAGCAGCGTCATCACGGTAGCGGGAGACAGAGAGCAGTTCTTC
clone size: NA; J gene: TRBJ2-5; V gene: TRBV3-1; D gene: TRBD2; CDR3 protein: CASSQDREGLGAWETQYF; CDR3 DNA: TGTGCCAGCAGCCAAGACCGTGAGGGACTAGGCGCGTGGGAGACCCAGTACTTC
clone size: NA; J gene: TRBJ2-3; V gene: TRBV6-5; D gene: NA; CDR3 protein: CASRDSRGTQYF; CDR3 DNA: TGTGCCAGCAGGGACAGCCGAGGTACGCAGTATTTT
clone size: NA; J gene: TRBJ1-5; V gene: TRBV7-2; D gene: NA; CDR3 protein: CASSLMGRGSGQPQHF; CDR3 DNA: TGTGCCAGCAGCTTAATGGGGAGGGGCTCCGGGCAGCCCCAGCATTTT
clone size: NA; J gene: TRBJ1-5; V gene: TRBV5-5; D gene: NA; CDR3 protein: CASSLWDGNQPQHF; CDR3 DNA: TGTGCCAGCAGCTTATGGGACGGGAATCAGCCCCAGCATTTT
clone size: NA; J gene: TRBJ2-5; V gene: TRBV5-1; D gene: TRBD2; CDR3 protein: CASSPGTSRETQYF; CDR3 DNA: TGCGCCAGCAGCCCCGGGACTAGCAGGGAGACCCAGTACTTC
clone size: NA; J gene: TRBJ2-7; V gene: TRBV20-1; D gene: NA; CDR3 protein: CSARPPGAGSYEQYF; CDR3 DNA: TGCAGTGCTAGACCCCCCGGGGCCGGGTCCTACGAGCAGTACTTC
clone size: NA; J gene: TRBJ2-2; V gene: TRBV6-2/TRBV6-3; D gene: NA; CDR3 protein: CASSKLESGELFF; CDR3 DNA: TGTGCCAGCAGTAAACTAGAATCCGGGGAGCTGTTTTTT
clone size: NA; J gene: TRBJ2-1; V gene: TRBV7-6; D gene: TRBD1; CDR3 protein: CASSPRIPGTGFGDEQFF; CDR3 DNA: TGTGCCAGCAGCCCCCGGATCCCCGGGACAGGGTTTGGGGATGAGCAGTTCTTC
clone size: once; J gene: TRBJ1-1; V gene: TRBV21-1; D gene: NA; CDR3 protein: CASSPPSEVNTEAFF; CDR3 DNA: TGTGCCAGCAGCCCCCCCTCAGAAGTGAACACTGAAGCTTTCTTT
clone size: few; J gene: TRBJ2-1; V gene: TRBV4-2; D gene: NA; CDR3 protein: CASSQAGNEQFF; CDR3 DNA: TGTGCCAGCAGCCAAGCGGGTAATGAGCAGTTCTTC
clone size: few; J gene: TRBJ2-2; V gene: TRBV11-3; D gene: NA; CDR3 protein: CASRWESLNTGELFF; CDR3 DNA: TGTGCCAGCCGGTGGGAGAGCTTAAACACCGGGGAGCTGTTTTTT
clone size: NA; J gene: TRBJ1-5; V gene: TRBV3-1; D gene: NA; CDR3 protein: CASSQGQYSNQPQHF; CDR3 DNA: TGTGCCAGCAGCCAAGGACAATATAGCAATCAGCCCCAGCATTTT
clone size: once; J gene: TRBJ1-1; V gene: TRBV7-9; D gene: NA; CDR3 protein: CASSSEAFF; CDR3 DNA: TGTGCCAGCAGTTCCGAAGCTTTCTTT
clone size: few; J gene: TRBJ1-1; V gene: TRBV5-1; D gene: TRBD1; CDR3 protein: CASSLRDRARNTEAFF; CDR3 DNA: TGCGCCAGCAGCTTACGGGACAGGGCGAGGAACACTGAAGCTTTCTTT
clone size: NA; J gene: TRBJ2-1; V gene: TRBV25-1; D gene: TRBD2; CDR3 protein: CASSAGLAALQQF; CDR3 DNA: TGTGCCAGCAGTGCGGGACTAGCGGCTCTCCAACAGTTC
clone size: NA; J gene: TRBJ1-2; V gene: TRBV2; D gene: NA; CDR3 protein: CASSRQGWGYTF; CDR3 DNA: TGTGCCAGCAGTCGGCAGGGCTGGGGCTACACCTTC
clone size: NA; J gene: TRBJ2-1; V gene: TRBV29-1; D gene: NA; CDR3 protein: CSFMGLALYNEQFF; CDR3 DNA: TGCAGCTTCATGGGGCTAGCGTTGTACAATGAGCAGTTCTTC
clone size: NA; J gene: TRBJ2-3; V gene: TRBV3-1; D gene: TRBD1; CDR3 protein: CASSQGQPSTDTQYF; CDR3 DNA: TGTGCCAGCAGCCAGGGACAGCCAAGCACAGATACGCAGTATTTT
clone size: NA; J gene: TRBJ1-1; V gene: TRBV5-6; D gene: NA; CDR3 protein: CASSLWTKGAFF; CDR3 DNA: TGTGCCAGCAGCTTGTGGACCAAGGGAGCTTTCTTT
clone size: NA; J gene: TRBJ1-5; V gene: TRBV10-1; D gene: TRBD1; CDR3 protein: CARVGQDRQQPQHF; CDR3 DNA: TGCGCCCGGGTAGGACAGGATCGACAGCAGCCCCAGCATTTT
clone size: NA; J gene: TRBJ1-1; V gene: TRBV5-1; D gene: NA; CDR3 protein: CASSIGATTNTEAFF; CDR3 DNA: TGCGCCAGCTCCATTGGGGCAACCACGAACACTGAAGCTTTCTTT